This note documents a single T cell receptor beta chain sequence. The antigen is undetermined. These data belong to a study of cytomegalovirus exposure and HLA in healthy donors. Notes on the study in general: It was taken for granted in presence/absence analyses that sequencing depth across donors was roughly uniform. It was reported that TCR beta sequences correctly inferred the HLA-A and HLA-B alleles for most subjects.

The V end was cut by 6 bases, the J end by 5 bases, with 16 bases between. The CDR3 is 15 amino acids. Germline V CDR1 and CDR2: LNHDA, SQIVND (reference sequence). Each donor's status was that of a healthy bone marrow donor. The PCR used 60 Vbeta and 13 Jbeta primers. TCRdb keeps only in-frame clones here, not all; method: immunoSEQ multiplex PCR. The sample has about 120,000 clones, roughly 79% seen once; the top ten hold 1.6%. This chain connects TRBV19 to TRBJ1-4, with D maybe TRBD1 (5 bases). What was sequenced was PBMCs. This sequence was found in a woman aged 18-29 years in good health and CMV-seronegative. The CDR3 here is CASRPTGTWNEKLFF. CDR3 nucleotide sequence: TGTGCCAGTAGACCTACCGGGACTTGGAATGAAAAACTGTTTTTT.